This TCR beta chain originates from a study of metastatic and nonmetastatic thyroid tumors (dated by TCRdb to the early 2020s). Broadly, across the study: For patients with malignant and with benign thyroid disease, the researchers compared repertoires between peripheral blood samples and tumor or nodule tissue samples. The full study reports these points: TCR beta diversity was reported as significantly higher in malignant tumors than in benign nodules, in both blood and tumor samples.

Remarks on this clone: What antigen it recognizes has not been identified. No much larger clone is present one base from it, and per-base qualities are unavailable.

No patient had received any treatment before thyroid surgery. The study retrospectively analysed patient clinical samples collected from about 2012 to 2018 using T-cell receptor beta sequencing. The CDR3 holds 15 amino acids from the cysteine to the phenylalanine. The entry retains the CDR3 DNA only, 45 bases that are in frame from base 1. The germline V gene yields SGHVS for CDR1 and FQNEAQ for CDR2. V is pared back by 1 base and J by 2 bases, with 12 bases lying between the germline termini. Library construction relied on PCR. The instrument was an Illumina HiSeq 4000. High-throughput sequencing was used to profile the TCR beta-chain CDR3 region of each patient. In the source study's methods: CDR3 differences across clinicopathological groups were used to build a classifier for discriminating distant-metastatic papillary thyroid cancer patients. To measure repertoire diversity the researchers used the Shannon index, while the Morisita-Horn index served to gauge how similar the tumor and blood repertoires were. TCRdb trimmed public reads at Q25 via fastp, called clones via MiXCR and kept in-frame beta chains. The authors' filters were not applied to this entry. Across this sample there are some 46,000 clones, with about 25% seen only once. The ten most abundant clones make up approximately 3.5% of the sample.

The sequence joins TRBV7-8 to TRBJ2-7; the D gene remains uncertain. This clonotype originated in a male donor with papillary thyroid cancer or a benign thyroid nodule (not recorded which). Some clones in this sample may be carry-over from other donors' samples. Material: blood. The DNA sequence follows: TGTGCCAGCAGCTTAGGGGCAGGAATAGCCTACGAGCAGTACTTC. It is translated as CASSLGAGIAYEQYF.